This T cell receptor beta chain appears in the sequencing data of a study of blood T cell repertoires in COVID-19. The overall study: The United States, Italy and Spain were the sources of the acute and convalescent COVID-19 samples. T cells, B-cell-depleted T cells, or PBMCs supplied cDNA or gDNA.

Using immunoSEQ multiplex PCR, the repertoire was profiled, and TCRdb retains in-frame clones only, with some absent. Seen here are a few hundred thousand clones, 70% to 85% observed once, and the top ten hold under 1.5%. Germline lookup yields CDR1 SGHTA and CDR2 FQGNSA. The CDR3 covers 16 residues. Trimming cost V 3 bases and J 0 bases, with 12 bases left between them. In terms of age and location, participants ranged from roughly 18 to 100 years and lived in about 25 US areas. This TCR came from a woman between 35 and 50 years old with acute COVID-19. This chain connects TRBV7-2 to TRBJ1-3, with D possibly TRBD1 on 5 matching bases. Sequencing used PBMCs or T cells enriched from blood (not recorded which). The CDR3 sequence: CASSFEAGLSGNTIYF. The DNA for the CDR3 is TGTGCCAGCAGCTTCGAAGCGGGACTCTCTGGAAACACCATATATTTT.